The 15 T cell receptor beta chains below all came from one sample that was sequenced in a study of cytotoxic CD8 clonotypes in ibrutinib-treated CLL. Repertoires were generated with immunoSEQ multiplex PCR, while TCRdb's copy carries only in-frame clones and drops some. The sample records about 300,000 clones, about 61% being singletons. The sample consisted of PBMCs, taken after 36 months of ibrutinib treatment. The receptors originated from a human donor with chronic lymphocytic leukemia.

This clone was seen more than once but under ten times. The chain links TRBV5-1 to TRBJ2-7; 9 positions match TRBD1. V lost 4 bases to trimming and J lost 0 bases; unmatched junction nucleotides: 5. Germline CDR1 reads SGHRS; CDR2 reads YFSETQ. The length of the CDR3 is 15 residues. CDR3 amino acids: CASSPGTGTSYEQYF. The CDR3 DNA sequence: TGCGCCAGCAGCCCTGGGACAGGGACCTCCTACGAGCAGTACTTC.

The CDR3 DNA is TGTGCCAGCAGCTTAATAGGGGGCACGAGGGAAAAACTGTTTTTT. As protein: CASSLIGGTREKLFF. The chain has TRBV7-8 and TRBJ1-4; TRBD1 aligns across 7 bases. This CDR3 has 15 residues. The ends lost 2 bases at V and 8 bases at J; junction bases unmatched: 8. Germline assignment: CDR1 SGHVS and CDR2 FQNEAQ.

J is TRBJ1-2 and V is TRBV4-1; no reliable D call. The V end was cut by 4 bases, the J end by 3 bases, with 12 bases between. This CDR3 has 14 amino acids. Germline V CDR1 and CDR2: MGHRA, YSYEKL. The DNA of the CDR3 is TGCGCCAGCAGCCCCTCCCGGGGTGACTATGGCTACACCTTC. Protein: CASSPSRGDYGYTF.

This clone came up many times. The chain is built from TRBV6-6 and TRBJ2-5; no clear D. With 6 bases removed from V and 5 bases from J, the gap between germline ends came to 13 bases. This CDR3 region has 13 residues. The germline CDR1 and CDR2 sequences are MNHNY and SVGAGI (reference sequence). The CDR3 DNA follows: TGTGCCAGCAGCCCGACAAGTTGGGAGACCCAGTACTTC. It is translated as CASSPTSWETQYF.

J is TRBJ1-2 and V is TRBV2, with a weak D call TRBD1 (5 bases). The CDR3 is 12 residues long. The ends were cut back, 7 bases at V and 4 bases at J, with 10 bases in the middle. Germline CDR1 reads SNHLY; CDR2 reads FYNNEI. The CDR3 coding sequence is TGTGCCAGCAATCGACAGAGCTATGGCTACACCTTC. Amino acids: CASNRQSYGYTF. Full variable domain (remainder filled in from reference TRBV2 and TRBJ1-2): EPEVTQTPSHQVTQMGQEVILRCVPISNHLYFYWYRQILGQKVEFLVSFYNNEISEKSEIFDDQFSVERPDGSNFTLKIRSTKLEDSAMYFCASNRQSYGYTFGSGTRLTVV.

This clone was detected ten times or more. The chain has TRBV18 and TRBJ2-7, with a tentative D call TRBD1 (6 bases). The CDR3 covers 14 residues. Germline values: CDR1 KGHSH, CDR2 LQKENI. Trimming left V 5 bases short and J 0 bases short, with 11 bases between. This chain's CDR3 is CASSFGQSSYEQYF. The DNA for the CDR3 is TGTGCCAGCTCATTCGGACAGAGCTCCTACGAGCAGTACTTC. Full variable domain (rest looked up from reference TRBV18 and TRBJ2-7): NAGVMQNPRHLVRRRGQEARLRCSPMKGHSHVYWYRQLPEEGLKFMVYLQKENIIDESGMPKERFSAEFPKEGPSILRIQQVVRGDSAAYFCASSFGQSSYEQYFGPGTRLTVT.

The CDR3 loop reads CSIAGRGTQETQYF. DNA of the CDR3: TGCAGCATTGCAGGGCGGGGGACACAAGAGACCCAGTACTTC. The V gene is TRBV29-1, the J gene TRBJ2-5; possibly TRBD2 for D (7 bases). This CDR3 spans 14 amino acids. Trimming took off 8 bases at V and 2 bases at J, with 18 bases between the two ends. Germline-derived CDR1 and CDR2 are SQVTM and ANQGSEA.

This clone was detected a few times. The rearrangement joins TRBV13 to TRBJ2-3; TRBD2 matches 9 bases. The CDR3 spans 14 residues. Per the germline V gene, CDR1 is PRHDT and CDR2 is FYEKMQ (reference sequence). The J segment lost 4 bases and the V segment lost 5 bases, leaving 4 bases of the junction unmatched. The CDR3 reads CASSRTSVPDTQYF. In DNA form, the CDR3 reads TGTGCCAGCAGCCGGACTAGCGTGCCAGATACGCAGTATTTT.

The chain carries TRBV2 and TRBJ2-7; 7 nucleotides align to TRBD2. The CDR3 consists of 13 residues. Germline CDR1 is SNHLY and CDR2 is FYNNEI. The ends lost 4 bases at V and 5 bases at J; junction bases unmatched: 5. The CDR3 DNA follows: TGTGCCAGCAGTGGCGGGAGCTGGAACGAGCAGTACTTC. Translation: CASSGGSWNEQYF.

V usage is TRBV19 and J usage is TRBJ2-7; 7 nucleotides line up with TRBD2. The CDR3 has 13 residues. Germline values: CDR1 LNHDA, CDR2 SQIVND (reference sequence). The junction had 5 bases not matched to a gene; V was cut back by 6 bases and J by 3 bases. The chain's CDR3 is CASSPTSVYEQYF. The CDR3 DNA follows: TGTGCCAGTAGCCCCACTAGCGTCTACGAGCAGTACTTC.

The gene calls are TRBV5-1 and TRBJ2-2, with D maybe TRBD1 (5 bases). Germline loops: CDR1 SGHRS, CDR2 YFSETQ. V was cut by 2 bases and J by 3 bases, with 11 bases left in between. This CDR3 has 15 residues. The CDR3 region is CASSLDGADTGELFF. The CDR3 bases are TGCGCCAGCAGCTTAGATGGGGCGGACACCGGGGAGCTGTTTTTT.

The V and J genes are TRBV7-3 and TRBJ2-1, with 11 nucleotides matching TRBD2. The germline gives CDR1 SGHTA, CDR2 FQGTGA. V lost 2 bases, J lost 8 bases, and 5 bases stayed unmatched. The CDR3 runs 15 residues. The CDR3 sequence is CASSLLAGGLHEQFF. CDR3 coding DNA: TGTGCCAGCAGCTTACTAGCGGGGGGACTTCATGAGCAGTTCTTC.

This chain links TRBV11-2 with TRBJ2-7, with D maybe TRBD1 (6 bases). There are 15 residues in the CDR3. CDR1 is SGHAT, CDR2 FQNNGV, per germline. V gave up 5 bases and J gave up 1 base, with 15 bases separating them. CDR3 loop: CASSVTGSVSYEQYF. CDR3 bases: TGTGCCAGCAGCGTAACAGGGTCTGTATCCTACGAGCAGTACTTC.

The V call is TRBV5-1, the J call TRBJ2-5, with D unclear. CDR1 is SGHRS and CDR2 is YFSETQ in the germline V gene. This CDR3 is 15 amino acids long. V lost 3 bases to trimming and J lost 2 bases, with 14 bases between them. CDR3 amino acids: CASSSSLGRQETQYF. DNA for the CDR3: TGCGCCAGCAGCTCGTCGCTCGGCAGGCAAGAGACCCAGTACTTC.

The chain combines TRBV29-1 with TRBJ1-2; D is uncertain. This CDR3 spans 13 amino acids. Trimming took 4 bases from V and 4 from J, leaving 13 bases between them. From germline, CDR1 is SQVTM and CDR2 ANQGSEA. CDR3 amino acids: CSVGNPSSYGYTF. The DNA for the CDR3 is TGCAGCGTTGGAAACCCGTCGAGCTATGGCTACACCTTC. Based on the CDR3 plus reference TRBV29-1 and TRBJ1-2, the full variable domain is SAVISQKPSRDICQRGTSLTIQCQVDSQVTMMFWYRQQPGQSLTLIATANQGSEATYESGFVIDKFPISRPNLTFSTLTVSNMSPEDSSIYLCSVGNPSSYGYTFGSGTRLTVV.